The TCR beta chain described here comes from a study of T cell responses to AZD1222 COVID-19 vaccine. The data were produced by immunoSEQ multiplex PCR, yet TCRdb's version contains in-frame clones alone and is incomplete. The sample records around 53,000 clones, more than 70% being singletons. Trimming stripped 0 bases from V and 0 bases from J, with 10 bases between. Looked up from germline, CDR1 is SGDLS and CDR2 is YYNGEE. CDR3 length: 16 amino acids. The sample consisted of peripheral blood, taken on day 0 of MenACWY control vaccination. The chain carries TRBV9 and TRBJ2-1; no definite D call. The receptor's source is an adult in good health. CDR3 DNA sequence: TGTGCCAGCAGCGTAGGTCACCGAAACTCCTACAATGAGCAGTTCTTC. The encoded protein is CASSVGHRNSYNEQFF.